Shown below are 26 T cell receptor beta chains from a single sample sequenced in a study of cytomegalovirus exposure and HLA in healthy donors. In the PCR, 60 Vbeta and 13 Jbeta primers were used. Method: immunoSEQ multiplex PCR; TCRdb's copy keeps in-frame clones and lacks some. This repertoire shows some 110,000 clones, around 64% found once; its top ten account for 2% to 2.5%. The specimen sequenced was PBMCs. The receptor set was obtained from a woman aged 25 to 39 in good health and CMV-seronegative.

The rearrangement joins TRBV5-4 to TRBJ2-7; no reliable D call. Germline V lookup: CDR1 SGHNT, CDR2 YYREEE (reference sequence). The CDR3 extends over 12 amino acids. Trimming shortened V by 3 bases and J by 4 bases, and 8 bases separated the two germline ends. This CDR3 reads CASSSVEYEQYF. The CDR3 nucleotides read TGTGCCAGCAGCTCGGTCGAATACGAGCAGTACTTC.

The CDR3 is CASSSSQGRGYTF. In DNA form, the CDR3 reads TGTGCCAGCAGTTCGTCCCAGGGGCGCGGCTACACCTTC. The chain recombines TRBV27 with TRBJ1-2; maybe TRBD1 (6 bases). This CDR3 spans 13 amino acids. Per germline, CDR1 MNHEY and CDR2 SMNVEV (reference sequence). V was trimmed by 4 bases and J by 8 bases, leaving 14 bases between them.

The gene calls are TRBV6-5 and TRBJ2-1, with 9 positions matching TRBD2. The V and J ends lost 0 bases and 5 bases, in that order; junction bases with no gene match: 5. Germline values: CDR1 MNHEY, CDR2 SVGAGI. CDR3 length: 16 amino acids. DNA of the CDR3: TGTGCCAGCAGTTACTCCGCGGCGGGGGGGGACAATGAGCAGTTCTTC. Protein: CASSYSAAGGDNEQFF.

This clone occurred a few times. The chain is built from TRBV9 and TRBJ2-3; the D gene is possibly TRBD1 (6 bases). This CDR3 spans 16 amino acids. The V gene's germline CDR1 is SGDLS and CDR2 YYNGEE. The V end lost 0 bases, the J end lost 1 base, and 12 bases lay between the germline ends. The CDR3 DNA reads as TGTGCCAGCAGCGTAGGTCCAGGGGCGGGCACAGATACGCAGTATTTT. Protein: CASSVGPGAGTDTQYF. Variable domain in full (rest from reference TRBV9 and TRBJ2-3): DSGVTQTPKHLITATGQRVTLRCSPRSGDLSVYWYQQSLDQGLQFLIQYYNGEERAKGNILERFSAQQFPDLHSELNLSSLELGDSALYFCASSVGPGAGTDTQYFGPGTRLTVL.

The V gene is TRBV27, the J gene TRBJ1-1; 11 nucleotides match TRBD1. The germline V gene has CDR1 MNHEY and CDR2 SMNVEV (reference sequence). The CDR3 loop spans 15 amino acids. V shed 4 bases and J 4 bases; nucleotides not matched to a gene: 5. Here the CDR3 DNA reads TGTGCCAGCAGTTATTTCGGGACAGGGGGCACTGAAGCTTTCTTT. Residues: CASSYFGTGGTEAFF.

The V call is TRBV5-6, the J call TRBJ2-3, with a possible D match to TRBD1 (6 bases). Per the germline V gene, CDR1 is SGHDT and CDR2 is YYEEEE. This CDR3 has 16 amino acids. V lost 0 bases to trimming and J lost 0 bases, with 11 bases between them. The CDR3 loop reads CASSLDRQVSTDTQYF. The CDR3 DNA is TGTGCCAGCAGCTTGGACCGACAGGTTAGCACAGATACGCAGTATTTT.

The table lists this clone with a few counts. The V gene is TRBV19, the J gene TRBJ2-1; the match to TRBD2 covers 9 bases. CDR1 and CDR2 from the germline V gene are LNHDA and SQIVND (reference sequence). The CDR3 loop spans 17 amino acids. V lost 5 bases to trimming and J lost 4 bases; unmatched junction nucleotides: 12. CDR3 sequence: CASSSSGRTNYYNEQFF. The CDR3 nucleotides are TGTGCCAGTAGTTCAAGCGGGAGGACTAACTATTACAATGAGCAGTTCTTC.

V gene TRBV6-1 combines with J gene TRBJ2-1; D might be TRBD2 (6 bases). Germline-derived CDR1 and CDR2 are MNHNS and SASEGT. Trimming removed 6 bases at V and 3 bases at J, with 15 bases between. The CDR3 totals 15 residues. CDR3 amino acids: CASRVGTVLYNEQFF. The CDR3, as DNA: TGTGCCAGCAGAGTTGGGACTGTCCTCTACAATGAGCAGTTCTTC.

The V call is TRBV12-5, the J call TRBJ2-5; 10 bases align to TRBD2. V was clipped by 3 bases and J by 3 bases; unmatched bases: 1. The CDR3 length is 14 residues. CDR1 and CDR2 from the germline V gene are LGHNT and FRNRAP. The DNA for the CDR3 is TGTGCTAGTGGTTTAAGCGGGAGGGAAGAGACCCAGTACTTC. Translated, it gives CASGLSGREETQYF.

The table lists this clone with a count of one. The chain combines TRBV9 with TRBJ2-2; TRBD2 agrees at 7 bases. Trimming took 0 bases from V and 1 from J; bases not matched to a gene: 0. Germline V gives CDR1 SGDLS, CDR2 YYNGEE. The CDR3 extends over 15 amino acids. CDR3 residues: CASSVGGRNTGELFF. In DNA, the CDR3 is TGTGCCAGCAGCGTAGGCGGGAGGAACACCGGGGAGCTGTTTTTT.

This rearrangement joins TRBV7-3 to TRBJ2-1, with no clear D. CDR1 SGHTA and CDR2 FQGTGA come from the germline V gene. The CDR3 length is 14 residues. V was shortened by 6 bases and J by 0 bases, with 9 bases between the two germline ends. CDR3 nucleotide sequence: TGTGCCAGCAGTACCGGGTCCTCCTACAATGAGCAGTTCTTC. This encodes CASSTGSSYNEQFF.

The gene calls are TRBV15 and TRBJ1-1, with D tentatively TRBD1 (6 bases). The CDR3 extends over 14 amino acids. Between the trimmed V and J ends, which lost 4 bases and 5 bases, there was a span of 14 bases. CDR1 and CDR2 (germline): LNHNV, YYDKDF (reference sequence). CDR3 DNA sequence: TGTGCCACCAGCACACAACAGGGTGGGACTGAAGCTTTCTTT. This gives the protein CATSTQQGGTEAFF. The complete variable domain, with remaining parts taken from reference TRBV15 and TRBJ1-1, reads DAMVIQNPRYQVTQFGKPVTLSCSQTLNHNVMYWYQQKSSQAPKLLFHYYDKDFNNEADTPDNFQSRRPNTSFCFLDIRSPGLGDTAMYLCATSTQQGGTEAFFGQGTRLTVV.

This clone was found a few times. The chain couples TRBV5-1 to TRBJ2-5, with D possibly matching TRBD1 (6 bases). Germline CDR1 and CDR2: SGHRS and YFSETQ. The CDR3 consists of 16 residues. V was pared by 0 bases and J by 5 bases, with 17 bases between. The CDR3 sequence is CASSLAPTGAGETQYF. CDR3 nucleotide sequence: TGCGCCAGCAGCTTGGCACCGACAGGCGCCGGGGAGACCCAGTACTTC.

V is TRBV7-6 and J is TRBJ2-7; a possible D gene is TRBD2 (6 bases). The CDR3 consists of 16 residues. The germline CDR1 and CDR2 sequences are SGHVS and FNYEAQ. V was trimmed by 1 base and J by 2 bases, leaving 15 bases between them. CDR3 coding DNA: TGTGCCAGCAGCTTAGAGGCGGGACTCTTCACCTACGAGCAGTACTTC. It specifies CASSLEAGLFTYEQYF.

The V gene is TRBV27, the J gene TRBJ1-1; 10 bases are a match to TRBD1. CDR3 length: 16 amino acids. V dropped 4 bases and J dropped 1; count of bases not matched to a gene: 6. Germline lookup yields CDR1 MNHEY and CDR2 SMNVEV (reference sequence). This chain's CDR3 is CASSSGTGEGNTEAFF. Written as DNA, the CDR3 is TGTGCCAGCAGTTCCGGGACAGGGGAGGGGAACACTGAAGCTTTCTTT.

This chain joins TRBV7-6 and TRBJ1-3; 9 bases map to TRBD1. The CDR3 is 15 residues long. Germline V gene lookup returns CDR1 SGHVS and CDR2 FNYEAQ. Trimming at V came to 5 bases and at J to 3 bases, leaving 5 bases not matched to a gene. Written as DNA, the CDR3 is TGTGCCAGCAGCACACAGGGGGCAGTTGGAAACACCATATATTTT. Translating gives CASSTQGAVGNTIYF. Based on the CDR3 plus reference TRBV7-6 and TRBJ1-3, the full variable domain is GAGVSQSPRYKVTKRGQDVALRCDPISGHVSLYWYRQALGQGPEFLTYFNYEAQQDKSGLPNDRFSAERPEGSISTLTIQRTEQRDSAMYRCASSTQGAVGNTIYFGEGSWLTVV.

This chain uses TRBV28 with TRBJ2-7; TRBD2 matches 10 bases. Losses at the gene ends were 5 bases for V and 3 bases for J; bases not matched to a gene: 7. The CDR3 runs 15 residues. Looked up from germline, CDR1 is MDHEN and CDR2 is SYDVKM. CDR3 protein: CASSPHSGGNYEQYF. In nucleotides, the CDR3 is TGTGCCAGCAGTCCCCATAGCGGGGGGAACTACGAGCAGTACTTC.

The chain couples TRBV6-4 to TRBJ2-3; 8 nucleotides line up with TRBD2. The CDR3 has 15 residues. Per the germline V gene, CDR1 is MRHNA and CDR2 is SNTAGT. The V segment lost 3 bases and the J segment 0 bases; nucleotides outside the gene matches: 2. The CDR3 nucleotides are TGTGCCAGCAGTGAAGCTAGCGGGAGCACAGATACGCAGTATTTT. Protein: CASSEASGSTDTQYF.

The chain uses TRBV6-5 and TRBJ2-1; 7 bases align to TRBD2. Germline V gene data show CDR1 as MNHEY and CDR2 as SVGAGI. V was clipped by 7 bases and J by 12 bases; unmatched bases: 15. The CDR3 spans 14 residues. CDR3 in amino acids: CASTPTGLVGRQFF. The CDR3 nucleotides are TGTGCCAGCACCCCAACTGGACTAGTTGGAAGGCAGTTCTTC.

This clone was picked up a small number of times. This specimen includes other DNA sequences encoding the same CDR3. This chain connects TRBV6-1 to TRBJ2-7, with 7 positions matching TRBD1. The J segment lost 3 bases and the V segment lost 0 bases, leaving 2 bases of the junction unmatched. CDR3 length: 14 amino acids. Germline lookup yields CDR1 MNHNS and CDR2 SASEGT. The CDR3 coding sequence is TGTGCCAGCAGTGAAGCTGCAGGGGGCTACGAGCAGTACTTC. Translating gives CASSEAAGGYEQYF.

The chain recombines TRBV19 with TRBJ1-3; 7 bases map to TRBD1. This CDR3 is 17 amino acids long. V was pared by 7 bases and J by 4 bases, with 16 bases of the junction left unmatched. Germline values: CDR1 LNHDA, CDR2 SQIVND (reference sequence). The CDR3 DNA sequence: TGTGCCAGTATGAGGGACAGACCTCTCTCCCCCGGAAACACCATATATTTT. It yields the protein CASMRDRPLSPGNTIYF. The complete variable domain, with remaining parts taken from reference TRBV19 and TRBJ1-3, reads DGGITQSPKYLFRKEGQNVTLSCEQNLNHDAMYWYRQDPGQGLRLIYYSQIVNDFQKGDIAEGYSVSREKKESFPLTVTSAQKNPTAFYLCASMRDRPLSPGNTIYFGEGSWLTVV.

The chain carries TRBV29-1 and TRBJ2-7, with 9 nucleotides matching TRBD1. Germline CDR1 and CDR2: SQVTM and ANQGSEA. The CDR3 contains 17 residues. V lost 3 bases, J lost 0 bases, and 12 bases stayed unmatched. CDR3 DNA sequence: TGCAGCGTTGACGGGACAGGGACGGGTGGGGGCTCCTACGAGCAGTACTTC. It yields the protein CSVDGTGTGGGSYEQYF.

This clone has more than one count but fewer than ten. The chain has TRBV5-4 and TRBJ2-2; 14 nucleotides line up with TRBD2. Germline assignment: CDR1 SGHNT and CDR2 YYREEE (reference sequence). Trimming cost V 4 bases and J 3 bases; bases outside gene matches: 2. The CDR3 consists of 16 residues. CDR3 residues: CASSRGLAGDTGELFF. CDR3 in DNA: TGTGCCAGCAGCAGGGGACTAGCGGGAGACACCGGGGAGCTGTTTTTT.

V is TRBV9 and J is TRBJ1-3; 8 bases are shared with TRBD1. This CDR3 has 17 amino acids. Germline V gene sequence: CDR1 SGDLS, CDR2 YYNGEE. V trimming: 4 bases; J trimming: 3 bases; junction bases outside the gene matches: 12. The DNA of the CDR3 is TGTGCCAGCAGCCCCAGGGTGGACAGGGACTTTGGAAACACCATATATTTT. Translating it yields CASSPRVDRDFGNTIYF.

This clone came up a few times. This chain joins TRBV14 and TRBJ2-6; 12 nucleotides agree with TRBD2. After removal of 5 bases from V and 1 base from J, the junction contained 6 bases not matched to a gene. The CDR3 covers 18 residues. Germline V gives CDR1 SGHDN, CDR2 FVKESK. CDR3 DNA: TGTGCCAGCAGCTTACTAGCGGGAGGAGTATCTGGGGCCAACGTCCTGACTTTC. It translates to CASSLLAGGVSGANVLTF.

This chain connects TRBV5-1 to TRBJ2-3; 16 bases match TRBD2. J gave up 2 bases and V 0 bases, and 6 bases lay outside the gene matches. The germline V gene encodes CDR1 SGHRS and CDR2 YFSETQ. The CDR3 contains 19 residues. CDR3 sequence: CASSLAGTSGRVFTDTQYF. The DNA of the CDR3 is TGCGCCAGCAGCTTGGCCGGGACTAGCGGGAGGGTATTCACAGATACGCAGTATTTT.